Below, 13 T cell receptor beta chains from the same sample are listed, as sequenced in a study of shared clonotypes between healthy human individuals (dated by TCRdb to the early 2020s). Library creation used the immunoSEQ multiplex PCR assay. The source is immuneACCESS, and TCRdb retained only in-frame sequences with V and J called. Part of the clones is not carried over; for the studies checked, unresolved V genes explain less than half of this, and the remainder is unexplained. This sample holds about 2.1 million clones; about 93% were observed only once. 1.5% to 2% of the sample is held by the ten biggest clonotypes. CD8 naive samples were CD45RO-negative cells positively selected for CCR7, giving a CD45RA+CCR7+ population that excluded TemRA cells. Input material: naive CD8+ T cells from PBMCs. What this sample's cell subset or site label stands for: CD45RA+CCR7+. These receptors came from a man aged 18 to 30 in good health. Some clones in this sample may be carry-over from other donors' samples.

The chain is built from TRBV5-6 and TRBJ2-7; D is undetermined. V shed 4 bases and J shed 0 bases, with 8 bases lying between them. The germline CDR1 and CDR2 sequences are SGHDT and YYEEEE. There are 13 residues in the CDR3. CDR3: CASSRPDSYEQYF. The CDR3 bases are TGTGCCAGCAGCCGTCCGGACTCCTACGAGCAGTACTTC. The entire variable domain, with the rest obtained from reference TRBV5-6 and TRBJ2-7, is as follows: DAGVTQSPTHLIKTRGQQVTLRCSPKSGHDTVSWYQQALGQGPQFIFQYYEEEERQRGNFPDRFSGHQFPNYSSELNVNALLLGDSALYLCASSRPDSYEQYFGPGTRLTVT.

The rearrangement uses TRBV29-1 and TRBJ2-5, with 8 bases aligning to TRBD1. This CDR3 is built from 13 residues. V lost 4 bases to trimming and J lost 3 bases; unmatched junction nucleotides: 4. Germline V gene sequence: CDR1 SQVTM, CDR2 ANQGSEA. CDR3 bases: TGCAGCGTTGGCCAGACAGGGGAAGAGACCCAGTACTTC. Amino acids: CSVGQTGEETQYF.

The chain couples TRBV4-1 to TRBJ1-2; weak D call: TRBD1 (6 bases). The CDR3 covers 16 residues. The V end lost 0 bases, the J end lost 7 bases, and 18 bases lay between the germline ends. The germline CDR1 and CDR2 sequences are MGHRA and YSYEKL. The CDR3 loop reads CASSQDRRGARGGYTF. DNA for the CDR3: TGCGCCAGCAGCCAAGATCGTCGGGGGGCAAGGGGTGGCTACACCTTC.

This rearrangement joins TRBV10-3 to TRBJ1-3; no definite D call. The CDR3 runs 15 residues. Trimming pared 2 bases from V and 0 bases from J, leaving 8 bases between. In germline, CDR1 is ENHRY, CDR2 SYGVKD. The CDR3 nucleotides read TGTGCCATCAGTGAGGAGATGCCCTCTGGAAACACCATATATTTT. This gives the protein CAISEEMPSGNTIYF.

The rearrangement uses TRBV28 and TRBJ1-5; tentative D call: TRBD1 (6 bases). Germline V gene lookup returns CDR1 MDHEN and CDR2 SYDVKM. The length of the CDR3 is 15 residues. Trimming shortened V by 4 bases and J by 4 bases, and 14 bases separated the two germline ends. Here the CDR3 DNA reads TGTGCCAGCAGTTCGAGACAGGTTCTAAATCAGCCCCAGCATTTT. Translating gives CASSSRQVLNQPQHF. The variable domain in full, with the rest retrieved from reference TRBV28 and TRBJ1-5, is DVKVTQSSRYLVKRTGEKVFLECVQDMDHENMFWYRQDPGLGLRLIYFSYDVKMKEKGDIPEGYSVSREKKERFSLILESASTNQTSMYLCASSSRQVLNQPQHFGDGTRLSIL.

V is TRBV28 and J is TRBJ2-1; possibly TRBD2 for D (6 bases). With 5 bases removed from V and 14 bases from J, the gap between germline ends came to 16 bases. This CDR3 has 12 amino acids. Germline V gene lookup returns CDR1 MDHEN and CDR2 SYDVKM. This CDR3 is CASSPPRDLKFF. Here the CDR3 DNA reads TGTGCCAGCAGTCCTCCCCGGGACTTGAAGTTCTTC.

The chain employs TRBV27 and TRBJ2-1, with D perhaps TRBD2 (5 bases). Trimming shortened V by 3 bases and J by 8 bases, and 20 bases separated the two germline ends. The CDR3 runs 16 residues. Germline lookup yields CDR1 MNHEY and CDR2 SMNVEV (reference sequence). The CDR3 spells CASSLVQDPRVDEQFF. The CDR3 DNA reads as TGTGCCAGCAGTTTGGTTCAGGACCCGAGGGTGGATGAGCAGTTCTTC.

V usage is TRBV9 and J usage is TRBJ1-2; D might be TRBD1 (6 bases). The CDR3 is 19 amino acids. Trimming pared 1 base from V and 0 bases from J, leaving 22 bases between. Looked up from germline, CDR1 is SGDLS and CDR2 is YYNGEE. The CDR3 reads CASSVFPQGPGLSNYGYTF. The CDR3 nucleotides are TGTGCCAGCAGCGTATTCCCCCAGGGGCCGGGACTATCTAACTATGGCTACACCTTC.

CDR3: CASSWGRETPGNTIYF. Written as DNA, the CDR3 is TGTGCCAGCAGTTGGGGACGCGAGACCCCTGGAAACACCATATATTTT. The V and J genes are TRBV7-9 and TRBJ1-3, with D possibly being TRBD1 (5 bases). The CDR3 loop spans 16 amino acids. Germline CDR1 is SEHNR and CDR2 is FQNEAQ (reference sequence). The V and J ends lost 6 bases and 2 bases respectively, with 17 bases between them. The entire variable domain, with the rest obtained from reference TRBV7-9 and TRBJ1-3, is as follows: DTGVSQNPRHKITKRGQNVTFRCDPISEHNRLYWYRQTLGQGPEFLTYFQNEAQLEKSRLLSDRFSAERPKGSFSTLEIQRTEQGDSAMYLCASSWGRETPGNTIYFGEGSWLTVV.

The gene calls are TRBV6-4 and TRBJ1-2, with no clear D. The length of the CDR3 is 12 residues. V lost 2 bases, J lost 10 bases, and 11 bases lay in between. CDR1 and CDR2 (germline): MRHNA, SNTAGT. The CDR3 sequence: CASSDRGRDYTF. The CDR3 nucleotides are TGTGCCAGCAGTGACCGGGGAAGGGACTACACCTTC.

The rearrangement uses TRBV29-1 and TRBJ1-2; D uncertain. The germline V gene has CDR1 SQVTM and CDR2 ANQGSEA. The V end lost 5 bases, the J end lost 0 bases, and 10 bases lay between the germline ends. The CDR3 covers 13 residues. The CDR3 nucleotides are TGCAGCGTTTGGGAAGGAGCTAACTATGGCTACACCTTC. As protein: CSVWEGANYGYTF.

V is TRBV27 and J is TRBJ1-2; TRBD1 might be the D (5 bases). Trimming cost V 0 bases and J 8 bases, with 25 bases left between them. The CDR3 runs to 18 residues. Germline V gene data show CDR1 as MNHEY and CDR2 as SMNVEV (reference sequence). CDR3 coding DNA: TGTGCCAGCAGTTTATCGTTCCGACGGGACCCCCTGACGGGAGGCTACACCTTC. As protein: CASSLSFRRDPLTGGYTF.

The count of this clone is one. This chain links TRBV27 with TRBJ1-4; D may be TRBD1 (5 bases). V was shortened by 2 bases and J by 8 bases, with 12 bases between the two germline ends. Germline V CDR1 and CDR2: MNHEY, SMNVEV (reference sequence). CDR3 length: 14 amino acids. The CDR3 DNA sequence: TGTGCCAGCAGTTTAAGGGACCCTGGGGAAAAACTGTTTTTT. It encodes CASSLRDPGEKLFF.